Sequencing of this TCR beta chain was carried out in a study of cytomegalovirus exposure and HLA in healthy donors. CDR1 MNHGY and CDR2 SAAAGT come from the germline V gene. This CDR3 has 11 residues. V lost 6 bases and J 8 bases, leaving 9 bases between the germline ends. PCR primers comprised 60 Vbeta and 13 Jbeta primers. Profiling relied on immunoSEQ multiplex PCR, and the TCRdb table lists in-frame clones only, not all of them. The table includes 95,000 to 110,000 clones, approximately 76% detected once. Sequencing input: PBMCs. V is TRBV6-8 and J is TRBJ2-3, with a weak D call TRBD2 (6 bases). The TCR sequence derives from a man younger than 30 in good health and CMV-seronegative. The CDR3 DNA reads TGTGCCAGCAGCCGGAGGGGTACGCAGTATTTT. Translated: CASSRRGTQYF.